This TCR beta chain was recovered during a study of shared clonotypes between healthy human individuals. Whole-study findings and limits: The study's rarefaction showed incomplete sorted-subset sequencing despite large depth. Clonotypes shared by all four donors outscored non-shared clonotypes in generation probability.

The ends were cut back, 11 bases at V and 3 bases at J, with 17 bases in the middle. CDR3 size: 13 residues. CDR1 MNHNS and CDR2 SASEGT come from the germline V gene. A remark on this clone: Its antigen is undetermined.

200 to 250 ng DNA, 30,000 to 35,000 T cell genomes, went into each sorted-subset replicate PCR. Data came from immunoSEQ multiplex PCR; TCRdb stores just in-frame clones and leaves some out. The sample lists about 2.1 million clones, 85% to 95% occurring once. Naive CD8 isolation took CD45RO-negative cells positively selected for CCR7 and excluded terminally differentiated effector memory CD45RA+ cells. Donors comprised healthy HIV-negative adults lacking recent acute infections or vaccinations. The clonotype comes from a man aged 18 to 35 in good health. Some clones in this sample may be carry-over from other donors' samples. Sequenced input: naive CD8+ T cells from PBMCs. V gene TRBV6-1 combines with J gene TRBJ2-7; D remains unclear. The DNA for the CDR3 is TGTGCCGCTGGAGCCGGGCGAGGCTACGAGCAGTACTTC. Its protein product is CAAGAGRGYEQYF.